This T cell receptor beta chain was documented in a study of radiotherapy plus CTLA-4 blockade in lung cancer. Study details: Disease control reached over 30%, with objective responses in around 20%. Study-level results: In blood, TCR clones derived from the tumor expanded after radiotherapy plus ipilimumab.

With regard to this clone: What it recognizes is unknown.

Sequenced by immunoSEQ multiplex PCR; TCRdb stores in-frame clones only, minus some. The table has about 77,000 clones, around 74% seen once; the top ten hold roughly a tenth. In germline, CDR1 is MDHEN, CDR2 SYDVKM. The CDR3 loop spans 13 amino acids. V lost 6 bases to trimming and J lost 10 bases; unmatched junction nucleotides: 10. Sequenced material: peripheral blood, taken from a patient treated with radiotherapy plus ipilimumab. The genes are TRBV28 and TRBJ1-2, with 8 bases lining up with TRBD1. This receptor was identified in a human donor with non-small cell lung cancer whose response to radiotherapy plus ipilimumab could not be evaluated. The CDR3 DNA follows: TGTGCCAGCAGCCAACAGGGGGTCATTCTCTACACCTTC. This translates into CASSQQGVILYTF.